This T cell receptor (beta chain) was retrieved from a study of T cell repertoires in cytomegalovirus infection. TCRdb used MiXCR to reprocess the reads, holding one entry per CDR3 protein. The sample records about 900,000 distinct CDR3 sequences, more than 25% being singletons. Of note for this clonotype: Its specificity is not known.

The CDR3 length is 12 residues. Germline-derived CDR1 and CDR2 are DFQATT and SNEGSKA (reference sequence). Trimming took off 3 bases at V and 11 bases at J, with 11 bases between the two ends. The chain couples TRBV20-1 to TRBJ1-6; D ambiguous. The receptor's source is a human donor in good health (CMV status not recorded). Some clones in this sample may be carry-over from other donors' samples. Here the sequenced sample was cultured CD8+ T cells from PBMCs, taken from culture after CMV antigen stimulation. In nucleotides, the CDR3 is TGCAGTGCTAGCTCATCTCAGCCACCCCTCCACTTT. It translates to CSASSSQPPLHF.